This T cell receptor beta chain is from a study of cytomegalovirus exposure and HLA in healthy donors. Across the whole study: The 130 or so validation repertoires, a later analysis reported, used the same platform as the approximately 730 repertoires from the first cohort.

V was clipped by 0 bases and J by 5 bases, with 12 bases between them. Germline assignment: CDR1 SGHRS and CDR2 YFSETQ. The CDR3 is 14 residues long. This table comes from immunoSEQ multiplex PCR, and its TCRdb copy is limited to in-frame clones, with some not included. The table records some 140,000 clones, 86% of them present only once. The origin of this receptor is a man in his late teens or twenties in good health and CMV-seronegative. The V and J genes are TRBV5-1 and TRBJ2-7; D is possibly TRBD2 (5 bases). Specimen: PBMCs. The CDR3 coding sequence is TGCGCCAGCAGCTTGGCCGGGATCGAAGACGAGCAGTACTTC. Translation gives CASSLAGIEDEQYF.